This T cell receptor beta chain was retrieved from a study of cytomegalovirus exposure and HLA in healthy donors. General study results and limits: Usually a TCR sequence was rare, but some public TCRs were found in many donors.

A multiplex PCR was run with 60 Vbeta primers and 13 Jbeta primers. Data came from immunoSEQ multiplex PCR; TCRdb stores just in-frame clones and leaves some out. The sample comprises around 110,000 clones, around 65% of which are singletons, and more than 1.5% rests with the top ten. As for this clone: The antigen is unknown.

The CDR3 is 15 amino acids. The J segment lost 6 bases and the V segment lost 6 bases, leaving 11 bases of the junction unmatched. Per the germline V gene, CDR1 is MNHNS and CDR2 is SASEGT. The V gene is TRBV6-1, the J gene TRBJ1-1; the match to TRBD1 covers 9 bases. The sequence came from a man aged 18 to 30 in good health and CMV-seronegative. Source material: PBMCs. The CDR3: CASSRLGQGTSEAFF. CDR3 sequence (DNA): TGTGCCAGCAGCCGTCTCGGACAGGGGACGTCTGAAGCTTTCTTT.